Below, 22 T cell receptor beta chains from the same sample are listed, as sequenced in a study of technical replicates of blood from several donors. Sequencing used immunoSEQ multiplex PCR; TCRdb keeps in-frame clones, though not all of them. Seen here are about 48,000 clones, roughly nine tenths observed once, and the top ten hold about 3.8%. Specimen: PBMCs. Source of these receptors: a human donor in good health. Some clones in this sample may be carry-over from other donors' samples.

The chain combines TRBV5-6 with TRBJ1-2; D possibly corresponds to TRBD1 (5 bases). Germline CDR1 is SGHDT and CDR2 is YYEEEE. The CDR3 is made up of 12 amino acids. Trimming left V 6 bases short and J 4 bases short, with 10 bases between. The CDR3 is CASTGGVYGYTF. The CDR3 DNA reads as TGTGCCAGCACCGGGGGGGTCTATGGCTACACCTTC.

The rearrangement uses TRBV10-3 and TRBJ1-1; 10 bases match TRBD1. In germline, CDR1 is ENHRY, CDR2 SYGVKD. V dropped 11 bases and J dropped 4; count of bases not matched to a gene: 10. CDR3 length: 14 residues. The CDR3 region has the DNA TGTGCCTCAAGGACAGGGGGTATCTCCACTGAAGCTTTCTTT. Its translation is CASRTGGISTEAFF.

This chain joins TRBV27 and TRBJ2-6, with TRBD1 matching 7 bases. The junction had 14 bases not matched to a gene; V was cut back by 5 bases and J by 1 base. Germline assignment: CDR1 MNHEY and CDR2 SMNVEV (reference sequence). The CDR3 runs 19 residues. In DNA form, the CDR3 reads TGTGCCAGCAGTCCCAGATCACAGGGGTTTTTGTCTGGGGCCAACGTCCTGACTTTC. It yields the protein CASSPRSQGFLSGANVLTF.

The chain is built from TRBV6-5 and TRBJ2-4; 13 bases fit TRBD2. CDR3 length equals 16 residues. Germline loops: CDR1 MNHEY, CDR2 SVGAGI. The ends lost 4 bases at V and 3 bases at J; junction bases unmatched: 3. The CDR3: CASSSGTSGIKNIQYF. DNA for the CDR3: TGTGCCAGCAGTTCAGGGACTAGCGGGATCAAAAACATTCAGTACTTC.

The V gene is TRBV11-2, the J gene TRBJ1-2; perhaps TRBD1 as D (5 bases). The CDR3 loop spans 14 amino acids. With 4 bases removed from V and 8 bases from J, the gap between germline ends came to 17 bases. Germline loops: CDR1 SGHAT, CDR2 FQNNGV. CDR3 protein: CASSSATELVGYTF. The CDR3 bases are TGTGCCAGCAGCTCCGCGACAGAATTGGTGGGCTACACCTTC. The entire variable domain, with the rest obtained from reference TRBV11-2 and TRBJ1-2, is as follows: EAGVAQSPRYKIIEKRQSVAFWCNPISGHATLYWYQQILGQGPKLLIQFQNNGVVDDSQLPKDRFSAERLKGVDSTLKIQPAKLEDSAVYLCASSSATELVGYTFGSGTRLTVV.

The chain combines TRBV5-1 with TRBJ2-7; D remains unclear. V was trimmed by 3 bases and J by 0 bases, leaving 7 bases between them. The CDR3 has 13 residues. Germline V gene sequence: CDR1 SGHRS, CDR2 YFSETQ. CDR3 coding DNA: TGCGCCAGCAGCTCAGACACCTCCTACGAGCAGTACTTC. This translates into CASSSDTSYEQYF.

This chain connects TRBV15 to TRBJ2-2; 10 positions agree with TRBD1. Germline CDR1 reads LNHNV; CDR2 reads YYDKDF (reference sequence). Unmatched junction bases numbered 11, after V lost 6 bases and J lost 10 bases. This CDR3 comprises 15 residues. CDR3 sequence (DNA): TGTGCCACCAGTAGACAGGGGGCGATCAATCAGGAGCTGTTTTTT. This translates into CATSRQGAINQELFF.

The chain recombines TRBV15 with TRBJ2-5; 13 positions match TRBD2. The CDR3 has 18 amino acids. V was clipped by 0 bases and J by 1 base; unmatched bases: 5. Per germline, CDR1 LNHNV and CDR2 YYDKDF (reference sequence). CDR3 loop: CATSRDLGTSGTQETQYF. The CDR3 coding sequence is TGTGCCACCAGCAGAGATCTTGGGACTAGCGGGACCCAAGAGACCCAGTACTTC.

The CDR3 spells CASSPVGAAKNIQYF. CDR3 DNA: TGTGCCAGCAGTCCCGTTGGGGCAGCCAAAAACATTCAGTACTTC. The rearrangement links TRBV6-5 to TRBJ2-4; a weak D match, TRBD1 (5 bases). V shed 5 bases and J shed 0 bases, with 11 bases lying between them. There are 15 residues in the CDR3. The germline V gene has CDR1 MNHEY and CDR2 SVGAGI.

V gene TRBV7-9 combines with J gene TRBJ2-7; 9 positions match TRBD2. Unmatched junction bases numbered 6, after V lost 2 bases and J lost 1 base. Germline CDR1 SEHNR, CDR2 FQNEAQ (reference sequence). This CDR3 is built from 16 residues. CDR3 DNA: TGTGCCAGCAGCTTATTTGGGACTAGCAGGTCCTACGAGCAGTACTTC. As protein: CASSLFGTSRSYEQYF.

This clone was observed once. The chain joins TRBV12-5 to TRBJ1-2, with 7 bases fitting TRBD1. The CDR3 has 14 residues. The trim removed 6 bases at V and 8 bases at J, leaving 12 bases unmatched. In germline, CDR1 is LGHNT, CDR2 FRNRAP. The CDR3 DNA reads as TGTGCTAGTGGCTATAAGACAGGGTTGGGCGGCTACACCTTC. This codes for CASGYKTGLGGYTF.

This sequence joins TRBV7-9 and TRBJ2-7; D is perhaps TRBD2 (7 bases). Germline CDR1 is SEHNR and CDR2 is FQNEAQ (reference sequence). The CDR3 length is 14 residues. Trimming cost V 1 base and J 6 bases, with 13 bases left between them. This chain's CDR3 is CASSLVGGPGEQYF. CDR3 bases: TGTGCCAGCAGCTTAGTGGGGGGGCCGGGCGAGCAGTACTTC. The variable domain in full, with the rest retrieved from reference TRBV7-9 and TRBJ2-7, is DTGVSQNPRHKITKRGQNVTFRCDPISEHNRLYWYRQTLGQGPEFLTYFQNEAQLEKSRLLSDRFSAERPKGSFSTLEIQRTEQGDSAMYLCASSLVGGPGEQYFGPGTRLTVT.

The gene calls are TRBV28 and TRBJ2-7; D uncertain. Germline V gene data show CDR1 as MDHEN and CDR2 as SYDVKM. This CDR3 has 11 amino acids. V lost 10 bases, J lost 7 bases, and 14 bases lay in between. CDR3 sequence: CATRGAREQYF. In DNA, the CDR3 is TGTGCCACCCGTGGAGCGCGGGAGCAGTACTTC.

The rearrangement joins TRBV5-6 to TRBJ2-5, with D possibly TRBD1 on 6 matching bases. CDR3 length: 12 residues. Trimming pared 3 bases from V and 6 bases from J, leaving 9 bases between. Germline V lookup: CDR1 SGHDT, CDR2 YYEEEE. CDR3 DNA: TGTGCCAGCAGCTCCAGGGGACAGACCCAGTACTTC. It translates to CASSSRGQTQYF.

V is TRBV6-5 and J is TRBJ2-5, with a weak D call TRBD1 (5 bases). This CDR3 is built from 15 residues. The V gene's germline CDR1 is MNHEY and CDR2 SVGAGI. Between the trimmed V and J ends, which lost 3 bases and 0 bases, there was a span of 11 bases. This CDR3 is CASSYYAGYQETQYF. As DNA, the CDR3 is TGTGCCAGCAGTTATTACGCAGGGTACCAAGAGACCCAGTACTTC.

This clone was seen a single time. The chain recombines TRBV6-5 with TRBJ1-1, with TRBD1 as a possible D gene (5 bases). CDR3 length equals 11 residues. The germline gives CDR1 MNHEY, CDR2 SVGAGI. V dropped 2 bases and J dropped 11 bases, with 9 bases sitting between them. The CDR3 reads CASSYKGVAFF. The CDR3 DNA is TGTGCCAGCAGTTACAAAGGGGTGGCTTTCTTT.

The rearrangement uses TRBV6-5 and TRBJ2-1; 13 positions agree with TRBD2. This CDR3 region has 14 residues. CDR1 MNHEY and CDR2 SVGAGI come from the germline V gene. J was trimmed by 11 bases and V by 5 bases; bases with no gene match: 6. CDR3 residues: CASSPGLAGMKQFF. Here the CDR3 DNA reads TGTGCCAGCAGTCCGGGACTAGCGGGGATGAAGCAGTTCTTC.

CDR3 DNA sequence: TGTGCCTGGAGTCTACAGGGGTTTTACAATGAGCAGTTCTTC. It translates to CAWSLQGFYNEQFF. The chain carries TRBV30 and TRBJ2-1; 7 nucleotides line up with TRBD1. V lost 2 bases to trimming and J lost 4 bases; unmatched junction nucleotides: 5. The CDR3 has 14 amino acids. In germline, CDR1 is GTSNPN, CDR2 SVGIG (reference sequence).

V gene TRBV18 combines with J gene TRBJ2-2; the match to TRBD1 covers 7 bases. This CDR3 has 15 amino acids. Germline loops: CDR1 KGHSH, CDR2 LQKENI. V dropped 5 bases and J dropped 4; count of bases not matched to a gene: 7. The CDR3 reads CASSSTGTSTGELFF. The CDR3 coding sequence is TGTGCCAGCTCATCGACAGGGACCTCCACCGGGGAGCTGTTTTTT.

The chain joins TRBV7-8 to TRBJ2-7; tentatively, D is TRBD2 (5 bases). Per the germline V gene, CDR1 is SGHVS and CDR2 is FQNEAQ. Trimming shortened V by 1 base and J by 3 bases, and 7 bases separated the two germline ends. This CDR3 is built from 13 residues. The CDR3 loop reads CASSLGTLYEQYF. CDR3 sequence (DNA): TGTGCCAGCAGCTTAGGGACTCTCTACGAGCAGTACTTC.

V and J are TRBV6-6 and TRBJ1-5; unclear D gene. Germline CDR1 and CDR2: MNHNY and SVGAGI (reference sequence). The CDR3 has 15 amino acids. Trimming took 7 bases from V and 6 from J, leaving 19 bases between them. The CDR3, as DNA: TGTGCCAGCAATTCCCCCGGGCTAGCGGGTCAGCCCCAGCATTTT. The encoded protein is CASNSPGLAGQPQHF.

V and J are TRBV7-8 and TRBJ2-7; no clear D. The CDR3 length is 11 residues. Germline V CDR1 and CDR2: SGHVS, FQNEAQ. Trimming took off 4 bases at V and 3 bases at J, with 4 bases between the two ends. The DNA of the CDR3 is TGTGCCAGCAGCTCAAACTACGAGCAGTACTTC. Its translation: CASSSNYEQYF.